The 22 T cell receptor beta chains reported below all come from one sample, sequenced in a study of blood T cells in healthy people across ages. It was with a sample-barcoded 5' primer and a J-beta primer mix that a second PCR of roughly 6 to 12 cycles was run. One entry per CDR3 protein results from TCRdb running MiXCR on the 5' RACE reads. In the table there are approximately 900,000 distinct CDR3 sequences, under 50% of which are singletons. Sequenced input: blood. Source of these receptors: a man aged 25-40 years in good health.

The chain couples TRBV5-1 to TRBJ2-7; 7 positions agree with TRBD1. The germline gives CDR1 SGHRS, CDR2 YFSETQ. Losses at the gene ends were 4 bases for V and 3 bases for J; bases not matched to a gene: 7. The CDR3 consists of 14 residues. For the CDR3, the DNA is TGCGCCAGCAGCCCTCTGGGACAGAACTACGAGCAGTACTTC. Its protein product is CASSPLGQNYEQYF.

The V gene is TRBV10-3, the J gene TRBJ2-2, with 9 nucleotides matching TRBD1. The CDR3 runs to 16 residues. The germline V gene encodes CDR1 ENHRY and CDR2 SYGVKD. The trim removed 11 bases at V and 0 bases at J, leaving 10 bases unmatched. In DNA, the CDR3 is TGTGCCGTCTCTCCGGGACAGGGTTCGAACACCGGGGAGCTGTTTTTT. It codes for CAVSPGQGSNTGELFF.

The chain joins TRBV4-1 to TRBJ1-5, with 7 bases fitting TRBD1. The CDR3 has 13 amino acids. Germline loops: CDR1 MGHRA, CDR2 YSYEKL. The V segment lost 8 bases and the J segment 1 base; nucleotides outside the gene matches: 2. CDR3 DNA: TGCGCCAGCGCACAGGGGAGCAATCAGCCCCAGCATTTT. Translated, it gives CASAQGSNQPQHF.

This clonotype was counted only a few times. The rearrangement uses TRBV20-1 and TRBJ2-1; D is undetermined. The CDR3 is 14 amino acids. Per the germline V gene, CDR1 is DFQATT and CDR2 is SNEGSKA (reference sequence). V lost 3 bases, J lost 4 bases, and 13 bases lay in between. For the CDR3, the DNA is TGCAGTGCTAGCCCAGGTTTAGAGTACAATGAGCAGTTCTTC. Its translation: CSASPGLEYNEQFF.

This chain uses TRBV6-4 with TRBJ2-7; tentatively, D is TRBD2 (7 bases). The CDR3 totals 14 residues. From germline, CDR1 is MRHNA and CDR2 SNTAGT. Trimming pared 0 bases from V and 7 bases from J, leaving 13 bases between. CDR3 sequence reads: CASSDSWGGDEQYF. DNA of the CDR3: TGTGCCAGCAGTGACTCCTGGGGGGGCGATGAGCAGTACTTC.

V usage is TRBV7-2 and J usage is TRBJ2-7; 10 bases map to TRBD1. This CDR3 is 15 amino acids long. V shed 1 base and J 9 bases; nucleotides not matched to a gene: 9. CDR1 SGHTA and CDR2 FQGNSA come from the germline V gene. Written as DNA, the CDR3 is TGTGCCAGCAGCTTAGAGGGACAGGGGACGCGCGGGCAGTACTTC. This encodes CASSLEGQGTRGQYF.

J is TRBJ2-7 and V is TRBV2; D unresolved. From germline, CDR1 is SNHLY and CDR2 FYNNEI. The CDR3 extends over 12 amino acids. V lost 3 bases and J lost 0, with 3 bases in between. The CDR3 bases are TGTGCCAGCAGTGAGGCCTCCTACGAGCAGTACTTC. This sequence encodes CASSEASYEQYF.

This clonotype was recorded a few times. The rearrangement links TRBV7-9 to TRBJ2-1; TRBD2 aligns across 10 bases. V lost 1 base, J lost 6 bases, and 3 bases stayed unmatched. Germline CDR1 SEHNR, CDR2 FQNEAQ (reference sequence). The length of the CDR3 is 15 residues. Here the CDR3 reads CASSLVLAGANEQFF. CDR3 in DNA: TGTGCCAGCAGCTTAGTTCTAGCGGGGGCCAATGAGCAGTTCTTC. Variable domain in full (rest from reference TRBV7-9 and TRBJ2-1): DTGVSQNPRHKITKRGQNVTFRCDPISEHNRLYWYRQTLGQGPEFLTYFQNEAQLEKSRLLSDRFSAERPKGSFSTLEIQRTEQGDSAMYLCASSLVLAGANEQFFGPGTRLTVL.

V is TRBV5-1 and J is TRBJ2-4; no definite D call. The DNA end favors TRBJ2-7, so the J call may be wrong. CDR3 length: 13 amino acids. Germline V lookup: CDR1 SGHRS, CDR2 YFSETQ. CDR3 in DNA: TGCGCCAGCAGCTTGGTCCCACACTACGAGCAGTACTTC. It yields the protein CASSLVPHYEQYF.

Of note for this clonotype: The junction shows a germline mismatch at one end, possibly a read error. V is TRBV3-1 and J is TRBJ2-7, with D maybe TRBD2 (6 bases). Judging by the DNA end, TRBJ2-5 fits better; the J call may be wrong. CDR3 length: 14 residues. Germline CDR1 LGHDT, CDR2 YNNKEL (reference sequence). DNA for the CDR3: TGTGCCAGCAGTCAAGCTGGCAGCGGGCAGACCCAGTACTTC. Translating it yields CASSQAGSGQTQYF.

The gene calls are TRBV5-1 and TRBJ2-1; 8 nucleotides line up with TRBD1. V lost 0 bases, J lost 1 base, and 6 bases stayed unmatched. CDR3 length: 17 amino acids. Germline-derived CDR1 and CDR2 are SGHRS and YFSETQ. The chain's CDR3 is CASSLGAGGASYNEQFF. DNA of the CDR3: TGCGCCAGCAGCTTGGGGGCAGGGGGCGCGTCCTACAATGAGCAGTTCTTC.

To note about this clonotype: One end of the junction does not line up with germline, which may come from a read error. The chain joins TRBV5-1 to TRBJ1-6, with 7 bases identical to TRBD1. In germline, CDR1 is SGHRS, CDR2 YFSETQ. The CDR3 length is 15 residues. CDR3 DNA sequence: TGCGCCAGCAGCTTGAGGGGGCCAGATAATTCACCCCACCACTTT. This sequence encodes CASSLRGPDNSPHHF.

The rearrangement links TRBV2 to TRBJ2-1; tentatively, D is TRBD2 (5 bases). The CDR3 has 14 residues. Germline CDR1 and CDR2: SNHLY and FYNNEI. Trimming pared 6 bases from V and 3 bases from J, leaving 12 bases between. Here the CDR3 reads CASRAITSYNEQFF. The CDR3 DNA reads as TGTGCCAGCAGGGCGATAACTAGCTACAATGAGCAGTTCTTC.

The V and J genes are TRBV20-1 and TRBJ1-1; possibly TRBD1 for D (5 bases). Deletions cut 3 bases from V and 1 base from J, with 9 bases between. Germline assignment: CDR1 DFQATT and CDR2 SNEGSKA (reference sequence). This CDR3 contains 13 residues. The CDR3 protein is CSARQGANTEAFF. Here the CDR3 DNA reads TGCAGTGCTAGGCAAGGGGCGAACACTGAAGCTTTCTTT.

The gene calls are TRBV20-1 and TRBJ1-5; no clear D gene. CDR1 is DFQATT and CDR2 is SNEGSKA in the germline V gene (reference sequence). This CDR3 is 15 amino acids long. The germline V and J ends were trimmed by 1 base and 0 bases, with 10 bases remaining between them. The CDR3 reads CSARVTTNSNQPQHF. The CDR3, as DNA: TGCAGTGCTAGAGTGACAACTAATAGCAATCAGCCCCAGCATTTT.

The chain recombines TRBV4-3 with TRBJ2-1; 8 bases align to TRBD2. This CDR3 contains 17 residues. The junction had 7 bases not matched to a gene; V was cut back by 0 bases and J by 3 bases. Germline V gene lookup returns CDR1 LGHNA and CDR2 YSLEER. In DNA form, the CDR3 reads TGCGCCAGCAGCCAAGAAACTTCCAGCGGGGGCTACAATGAGCAGTTCTTC. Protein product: CASSQETSSGGYNEQFF.

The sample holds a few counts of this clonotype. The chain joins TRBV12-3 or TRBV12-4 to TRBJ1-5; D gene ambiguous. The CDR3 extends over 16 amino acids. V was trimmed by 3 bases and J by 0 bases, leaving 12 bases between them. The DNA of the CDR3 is TGTGCCAGCAGTTTCGGGAGTGGTGATAGCAATCAGCCCCAGCATTTT. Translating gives CASSFGSGDSNQPQHF.

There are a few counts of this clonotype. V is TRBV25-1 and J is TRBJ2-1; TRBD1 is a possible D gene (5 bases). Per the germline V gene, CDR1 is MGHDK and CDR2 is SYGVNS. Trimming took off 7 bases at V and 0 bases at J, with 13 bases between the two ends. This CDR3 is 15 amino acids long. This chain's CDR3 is CASNSQALSYNEQFF. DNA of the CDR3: TGTGCCAGCAACTCACAGGCACTCTCCTACAATGAGCAGTTCTTC. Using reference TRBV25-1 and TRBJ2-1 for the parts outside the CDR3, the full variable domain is EADIYQTPRYLVIGTGKKITLECSQTMGHDKMYWYQQDPGMELHLIHYSYGVNSTEKGDLSSESTVSRIRTEHFPLTLESARPSHTSQYLCASNSQALSYNEQFFGPGTRLTVL.

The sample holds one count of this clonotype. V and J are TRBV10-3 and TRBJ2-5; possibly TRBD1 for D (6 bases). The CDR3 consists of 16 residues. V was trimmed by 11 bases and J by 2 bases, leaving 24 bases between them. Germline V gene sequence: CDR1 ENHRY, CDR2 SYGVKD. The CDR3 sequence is CADKFIRGHPQETQYF. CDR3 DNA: TGTGCCGACAAGTTCATCCGGGGACACCCTCAAGAGACCCAGTACTTC.

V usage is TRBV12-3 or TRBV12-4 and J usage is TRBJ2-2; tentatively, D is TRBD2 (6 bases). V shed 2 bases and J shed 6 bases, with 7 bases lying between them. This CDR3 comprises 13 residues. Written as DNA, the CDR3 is TGTGCCAGCAGTTTATGGGAGGCCGGGGAGCTGTTTTTT. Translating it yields CASSLWEAGELFF.

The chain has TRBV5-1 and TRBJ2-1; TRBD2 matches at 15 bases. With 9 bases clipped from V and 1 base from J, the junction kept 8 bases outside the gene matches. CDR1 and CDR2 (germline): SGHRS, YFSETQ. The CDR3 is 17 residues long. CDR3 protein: CANRTSGGASSYNEQFF. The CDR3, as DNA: TGCGCCAACCGGACTAGCGGGGGGGCCTCTTCCTACAATGAGCAGTTCTTC.

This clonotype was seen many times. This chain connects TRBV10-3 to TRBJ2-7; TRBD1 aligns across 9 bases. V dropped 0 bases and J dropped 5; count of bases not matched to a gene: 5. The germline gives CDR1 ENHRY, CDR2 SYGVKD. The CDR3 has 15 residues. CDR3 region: CAISESMDRGHEQYF. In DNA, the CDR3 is TGTGCCATCAGTGAGTCAATGGACAGGGGCCACGAGCAGTACTTC.